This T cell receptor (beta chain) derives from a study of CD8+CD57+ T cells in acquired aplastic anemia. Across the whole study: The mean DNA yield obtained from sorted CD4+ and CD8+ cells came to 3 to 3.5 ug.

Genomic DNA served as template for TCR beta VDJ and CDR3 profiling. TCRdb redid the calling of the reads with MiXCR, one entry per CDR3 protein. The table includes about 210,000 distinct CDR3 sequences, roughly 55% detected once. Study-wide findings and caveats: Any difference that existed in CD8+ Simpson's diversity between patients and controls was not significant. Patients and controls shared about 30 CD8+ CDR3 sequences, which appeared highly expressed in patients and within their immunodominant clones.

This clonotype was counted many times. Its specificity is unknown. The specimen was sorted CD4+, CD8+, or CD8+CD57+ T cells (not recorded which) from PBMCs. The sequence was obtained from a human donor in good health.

CDR3 DNA sequence: TGCGCCAGCAGCCAAGGAATCGGGCAAGAGACCCAGTACTTC. Protein product: CASSQGIGQETQYF. The chain recombines TRBV4-1 with TRBJ2-5; D unclear. The CDR3 runs 14 residues. Trimming removed 1 base from V and 2 bases from J, with 8 bases in between. Germline CDR1 and CDR2: MGHRA and YSYEKL.